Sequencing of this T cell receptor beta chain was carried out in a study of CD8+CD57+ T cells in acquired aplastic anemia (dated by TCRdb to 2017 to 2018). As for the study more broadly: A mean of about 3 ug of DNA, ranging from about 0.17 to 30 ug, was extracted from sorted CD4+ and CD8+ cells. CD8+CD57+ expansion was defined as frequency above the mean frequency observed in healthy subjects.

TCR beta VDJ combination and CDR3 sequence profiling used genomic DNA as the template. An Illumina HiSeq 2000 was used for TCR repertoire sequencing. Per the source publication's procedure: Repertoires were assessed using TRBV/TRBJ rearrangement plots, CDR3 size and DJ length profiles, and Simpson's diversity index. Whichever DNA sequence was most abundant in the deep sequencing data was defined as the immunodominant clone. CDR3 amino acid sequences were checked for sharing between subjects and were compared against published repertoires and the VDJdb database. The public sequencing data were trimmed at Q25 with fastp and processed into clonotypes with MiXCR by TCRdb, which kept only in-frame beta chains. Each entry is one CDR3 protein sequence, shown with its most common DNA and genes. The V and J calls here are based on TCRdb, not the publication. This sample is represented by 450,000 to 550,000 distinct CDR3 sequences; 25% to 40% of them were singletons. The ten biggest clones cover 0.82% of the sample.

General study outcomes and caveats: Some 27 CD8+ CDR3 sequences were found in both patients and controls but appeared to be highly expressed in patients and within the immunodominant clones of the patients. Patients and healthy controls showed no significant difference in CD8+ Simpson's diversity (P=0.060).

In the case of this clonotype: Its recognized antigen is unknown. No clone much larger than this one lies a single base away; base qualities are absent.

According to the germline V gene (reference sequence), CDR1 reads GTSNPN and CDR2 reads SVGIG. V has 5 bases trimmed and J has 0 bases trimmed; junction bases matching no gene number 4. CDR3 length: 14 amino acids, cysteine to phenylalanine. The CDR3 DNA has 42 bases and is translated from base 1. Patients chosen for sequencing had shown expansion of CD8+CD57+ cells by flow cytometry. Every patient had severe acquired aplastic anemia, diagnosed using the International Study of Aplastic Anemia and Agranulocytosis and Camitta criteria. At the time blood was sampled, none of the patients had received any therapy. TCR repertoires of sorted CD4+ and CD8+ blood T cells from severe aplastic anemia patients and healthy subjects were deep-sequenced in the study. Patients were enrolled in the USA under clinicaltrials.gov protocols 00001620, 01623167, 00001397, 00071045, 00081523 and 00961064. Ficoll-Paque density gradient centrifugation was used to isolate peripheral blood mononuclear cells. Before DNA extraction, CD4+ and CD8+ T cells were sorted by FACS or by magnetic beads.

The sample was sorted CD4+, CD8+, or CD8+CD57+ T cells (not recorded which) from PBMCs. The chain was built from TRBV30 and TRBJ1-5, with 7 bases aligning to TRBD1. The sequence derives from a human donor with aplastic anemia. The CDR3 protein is CAWGTANSNQPQHF. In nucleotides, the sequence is TGTGCCTGGGGGACAGCAAATAGCAATCAGCCCCAGCATTTT.